This T cell receptor beta chain was identified in a study of shared clonotypes between healthy human individuals. The V gene's germline CDR1 is SGHRS and CDR2 YFSETQ. The CDR3 spans 14 residues. V lost 2 bases to trimming and J lost 2 bases; unmatched junction nucleotides: 4. The assay was immunoSEQ multiplex PCR, and TCRdb's table has in-frame clones only and misses some. The repertoire holds 2 million to 2.5 million clones, with roughly 93% as singletons. General study results and limits: Compared with clonotypes that all four donors shared, non-shared clonotypes had lower generation probabilities. Deeper or shallower sequencing was expected to change how clonotypes are shared among donors. Shared across four donors were 4% to 6% of the naive CD4 clonotypes.

Details on this clone: The antigen is undetermined. The sample has other DNA sequences that encode this CDR3 too.

Sequenced sample: naive CD4+ T cells from PBMCs. Stated subset: CD45RA+ positively selected. The chain combines TRBV5-1 with TRBJ2-7; TRBD1 matches 7 bases. This sequence was found in a young man in good health. Some clones in this sample may be carry-over from other donors' samples. The CDR3 region is CASSLSGQTYEQYF. The CDR3 nucleotides read TGCGCCAGCAGCTTATCGGGACAGACCTACGAGCAGTACTTC.